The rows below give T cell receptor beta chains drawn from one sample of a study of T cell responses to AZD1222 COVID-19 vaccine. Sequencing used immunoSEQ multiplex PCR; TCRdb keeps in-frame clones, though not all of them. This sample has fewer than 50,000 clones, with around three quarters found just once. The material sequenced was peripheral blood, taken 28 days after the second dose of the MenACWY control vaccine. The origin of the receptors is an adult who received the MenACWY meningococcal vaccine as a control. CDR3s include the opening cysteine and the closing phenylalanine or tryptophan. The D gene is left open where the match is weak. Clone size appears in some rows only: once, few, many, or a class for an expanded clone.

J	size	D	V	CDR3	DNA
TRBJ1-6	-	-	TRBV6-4	CASSAQTGLNSPLHF	TGTGCCAGCAGTGCACAGACGGGGCTCAATTCACCCCTCCACTTT
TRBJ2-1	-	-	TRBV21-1	CASSKEFYYGANEQFF	TGTGCCAGCAGCAAAGAATTCTACTACGGGGCTAATGAGCAGTTCTTC
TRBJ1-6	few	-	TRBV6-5	CASTQSGLSDLHF	TGTGCCAGCACACAATCAGGGCTCTCGGACCTCCACTTT
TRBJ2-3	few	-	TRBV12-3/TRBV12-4	CASSLASPNTQYF	TGTGCCAGCAGTTTAGCATCCCCGAACACGCAGTATTTT
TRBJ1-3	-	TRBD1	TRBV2	CASRGPGQGGNTIYF	TGTGCCAGCAGGGGGCCGGGACAGGGCGGAAACACCATATATTTT
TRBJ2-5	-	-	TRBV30	CAWGTAEETQYF	TGTGCCTGGGGAACAGCAGAAGAGACCCAGTACTTC
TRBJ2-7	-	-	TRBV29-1	CSVKPIDSYEQYF	TGCAGCGTTAAACCCATCGATTCCTACGAGCAGTACTTC
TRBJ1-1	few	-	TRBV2	CASSEAGNTEAFF	TGTGCCAGCAGTGAGGCCGGGAACACTGAAGCTTTCTTT
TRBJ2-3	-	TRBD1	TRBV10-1	CAITPKDRPNNTQYF	TGCGCCATCACCCCTAAGGACAGGCCTAATAATACGCAGTATTTT
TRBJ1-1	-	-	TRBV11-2	CASSLGGLTEAFF	TGTGCCAGCAGCTTAGGGGGTCTGACTGAAGCTTTCTTT
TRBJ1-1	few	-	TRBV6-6	CASRPGPENTEAFF	TGTGCCAGCAGGCCCGGGCCAGAGAACACTGAAGCTTTCTTT
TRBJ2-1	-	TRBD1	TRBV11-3	CASSLGTGGILNEQFF	TGTGCCAGCAGCCTCGGGACAGGGGGCATTCTCAATGAGCAGTTCTTC
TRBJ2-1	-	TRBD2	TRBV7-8	CASSLGVPAGGNEQFF	TGTGCCAGCAGCTTAGGGGTCCCAGCGGGAGGCAATGAGCAGTTCTTC
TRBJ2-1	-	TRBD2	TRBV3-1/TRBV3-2	CASSPSRGGNEQFF	TGTGCCAGCAGCCCCAGCCGGGGGGGCAATGAGCAGTTCTTC
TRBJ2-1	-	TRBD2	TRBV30	CAWRPPGLAAVPRQFF	TGTGCCTGGAGACCTCCTGGACTAGCGGCCGTGCCCAGGCAGTTCTTC
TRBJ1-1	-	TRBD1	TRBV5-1	CASSPETGLTEAFF	TGCGCCAGCAGCCCGGAGACAGGGCTAACTGAAGCTTTCTTT
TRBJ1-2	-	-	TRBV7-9	CASSYGGTNYGYTF	TGTGCCAGCAGCTATGGCGGCACTAACTATGGCTACACCTTC
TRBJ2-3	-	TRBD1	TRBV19	CASSLRQGGTDTQYF	TGTGCCAGTAGCCTAAGACAGGGCGGTACAGATACGCAGTATTTT
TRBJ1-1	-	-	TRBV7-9	CASSLGGNRDTEAFF	TGTGCCAGCAGCTTAGGGGGGAATAGGGACACTGAAGCTTTCTTT
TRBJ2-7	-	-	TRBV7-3	CASSSLTGGHEQYF	TGTGCCAGCAGCTCGTTGACAGGTGGCCACGAGCAGTACTTC
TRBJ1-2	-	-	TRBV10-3	CATPLSEGLGYTF	TGTGCCACCCCACTATCCGAGGGACTCGGCTACACCTTC
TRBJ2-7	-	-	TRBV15	CATSIVPGYEQYF	TGTGCCACCAGCATAGTACCAGGCTACGAGCAGTACTTC
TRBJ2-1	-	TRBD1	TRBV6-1	CASSEIGTAFGEQFF	TGTGCCAGCAGTGAAATTGGGACAGCTTTTGGTGAGCAGTTCTTC
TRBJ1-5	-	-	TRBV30	CAWSGTATNQPQHF	TGTGCCTGGAGTGGGACAGCTACCAATCAGCCCCAGCATTTT
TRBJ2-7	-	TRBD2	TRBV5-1	CASSSGLAGVYEQYF	TGCGCCAGCAGCTCGGGACTAGCGGGGGTCTACGAGCAGTACTTC
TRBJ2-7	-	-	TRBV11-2	CASSSHRTREQYF	TGTGCCAGCAGCTCTCACAGGACCCGCGAGCAGTACTTC
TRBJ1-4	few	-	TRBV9	CASSVGGYGGDEKLFF	TGTGCCAGCAGCGTCGGGGGGTACGGAGGAGATGAAAAACTGTTTTTT
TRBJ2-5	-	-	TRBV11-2	CASSLRGETQYF	TGTGCCAGCAGCTTACGGGGAGAGACCCAGTACTTC
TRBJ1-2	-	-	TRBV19	CASSPQGGNGYGYTF	TGTGCCAGTAGTCCCCAAGGAGGGAATGGCTATGGCTACACCTTC
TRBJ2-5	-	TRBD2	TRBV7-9	CASSPTGAGAVETQYF	TGTGCCAGCAGCCCGACGGGAGCGGGGGCAGTGGAGACCCAGTACTTC
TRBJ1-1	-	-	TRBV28	CASYGGTTEAFF	TGTGCCAGCTACGGGGGGACCACTGAAGCTTTCTTT
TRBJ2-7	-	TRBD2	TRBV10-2	CASSLVVLTSGTEQYF	TGCGCCAGCAGCCTCGTTGTGTTAACTAGCGGGACCGAGCAGTACTTC
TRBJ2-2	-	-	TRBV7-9	CASSLKRRAGELFF	TGTGCCAGCAGCTTAAAAAGGAGGGCCGGGGAGCTGTTTTTT
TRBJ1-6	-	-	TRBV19	CASSASSFGSPLHF	TGTGCCAGTAGTGCCTCCAGTTTCGGTTCACCCCTCCACTTT
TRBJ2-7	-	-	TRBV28	CASSQAGLSYHEQYF	TGTGCCAGCAGTCAGGCAGGGCTATCATACCACGAGCAGTACTTC
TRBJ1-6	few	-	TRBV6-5	CASSPGWRVSPLHF	TGTGCCAGCAGCCCCGGTTGGAGGGTTTCACCCCTCCACTTT
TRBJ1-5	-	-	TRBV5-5	CASSLGPGRDQPQHF	TGTGCCAGCAGCTTGGGCCCGGGGAGGGATCAGCCCCAGCATTTT
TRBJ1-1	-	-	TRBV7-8	CASSSGARDTEAFF	TGTGCCAGCAGCTCTGGGGCGCGCGACACTGAAGCTTTCTTT
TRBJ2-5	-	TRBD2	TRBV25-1	CASSGTSLKTQYF	TGTGCCAGCAGCGGGACTAGTCTAAAGACCCAGTACTTC
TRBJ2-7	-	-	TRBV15	CATSRERSRVNLYEQYF	TGTGCCACCAGCAGAGAAAGGAGCAGGGTAAACCTTTACGAGCAGTACTTC
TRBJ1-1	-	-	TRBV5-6	CASSLWGLSNTEAFF	TGTGCCAGCAGCTTGTGGGGTTTAAGCAACACTGAAGCTTTCTTT
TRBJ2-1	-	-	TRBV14	CASSQEGWQAVWGYNEQFF	TGTGCCAGCAGCCAAGAAGGTTGGCAGGCAGTTTGGGGGTACAATGAGCAGTTCTTC
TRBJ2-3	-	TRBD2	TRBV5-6	CASSALGGGTDTQYF	TGTGCCAGCAGCGCTTTGGGGGGGGGCACAGATACGCAGTATTTT
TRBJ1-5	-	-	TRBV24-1	CATSAFGPNQPQHF	TGTGCCACCAGTGCCTTCGGGCCCAATCAGCCCCAGCATTTT
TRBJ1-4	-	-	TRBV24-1	CATSDPGLGEKLFF	TGTGCCACCAGTGATCCAGGACTAGGCGAAAAACTGTTTTTT
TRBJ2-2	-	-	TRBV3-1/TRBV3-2	CASSPGTPGELFF	TGTGCCAGCAGCCCGGGGACGCCCGGGGAGCTGTTTTTT
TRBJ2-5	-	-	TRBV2	CASSEYWTDQGETQYF	TGTGCCAGCAGTGAGTACTGGACAGACCAAGGGGAGACCCAGTACTTC